These T cell receptor beta chains were read from a single sample in a study of OX40 agonist ivuxolimab in advanced cancers. Only in-frame clones appear in the TCRdb table, and some are missing; sequencing was by immunoSEQ multiplex PCR. The table includes 35,000 to 45,000 clones, more than 75% detected once. The sample was CD4+ or CD8+ T cells sorted from blood, taken in a trial of the OX40 agonist ivuxolimab. The origin of the receptors is an adult with an advanced solid tumor such as melanoma, head and neck, liver or kidney cancer. The CDR3 runs from the conserved cysteine through the conserved F or W. D genes are given only for firm matches. Clone size appears in some rows only: once, few, many, or a class for an expanded clone.

d_gene	v_gene	abundance	j_gene	CDR3nt	CDR3aa
NA	TRBV21-1	NA	TRBJ2-3	TGTGCCAGCAGCCTCTGGGTAGCGGGAATGGCAGATACGCAGTATTTT	CASSLWVAGMADTQYF
NA	TRBV5-4	NA	TRBJ2-5	TGTGCCAGCAGCTTGGTGGGGGGAGAGACCCAGTACTTC	CASSLVGGETQYF
TRBD1	TRBV5-1	NA	TRBJ1-1	TGCGCCAGCAGCTCACAGGGGGGAAAGATGAACACTGAAGCTTTCTTT	CASSSQGGKMNTEAFF
TRBD1	TRBV28	NA	TRBJ1-2	TGTGCCAGCAGTTTAGGGACAGGAGATTATGGCTACACCTTC	CASSLGTGDYGYTF
NA	TRBV7-2	NA	TRBJ1-5	TGTGCCAGCAGCCGGGCCCCGAGGGGTCAGCCCCAGCATTTT	CASSRAPRGQPQHF
NA	TRBV7-2	NA	TRBJ2-7	TGTGCCAGCAGCTTAGCAATCGGGACTGGCAGGCCCTACGAGCAGTACTTC	CASSLAIGTGRPYEQYF
TRBD1	TRBV9	NA	TRBJ1-4	TGTGCCAGCAGCGAAAGACAGGGGCCCCCTACAACTAATGAAAAACTGTTTTTT	CASSERQGPPTTNEKLFF
NA	TRBV7-9	NA	TRBJ2-7	TGTGCCAGCAGCTTAGGAGGGGCGTTCCTCTCGGACGAGCAGTACTTC	CASSLGGAFLSDEQYF
NA	TRBV9	once	TRBJ2-7	TGTGCCAGCAGCGTAGGGGTTTTCTACGAGCAGTACTTC	CASSVGVFYEQYF
TRBD2	TRBV15	NA	TRBJ2-3	TGTGCCACCAGCAGAGTTCGCGGGGGTACGCAGTATTTT	CATSRVRGGTQYF
NA	TRBV6-6	NA	TRBJ2-1	TGTGCCAGCAGTTTCCGAACCGGGGGCGCTGAGCAGTTCTTC	CASSFRTGGAEQFF